The 12 T cell receptor beta chains listed next were all sequenced from one sample in a study of CD8+CD57+ T cells in acquired aplastic anemia. The template for TCR beta VDJ and CDR3 sequence profiling was genomic DNA. In TCRdb, the reads were re-called with MiXCR into one record per CDR3 protein. Found here are about 180,000 distinct CDR3 sequences, about 44% of them singletons; the top ten hold roughly 13%. Sequenced patients had shown CD8+CD57+ cell expansion by flow cytometry. Source material: sorted CD4+, CD8+, or CD8+CD57+ T cells (not recorded which) from PBMCs. The receptors here all came from a human donor with aplastic anemia.

This chain links TRBV6-5 with TRBJ1-3; the D gene is possibly TRBD1 (5 bases). The CDR3 totals 16 residues. The V gene's germline CDR1 is MNHEY and CDR2 SVGAGI. Trimming removed 4 bases from V and 0 bases from J, with 13 bases in between. CDR3 nucleotides: TGTGCCAGCAGTTTCGGGACTGCCCCCTCTGGAAACACCATATATTTT. Its protein is CASSFGTAPSGNTIYF.

V usage is TRBV12-5 and J usage is TRBJ2-5; no definite D call. Trimming left V 1 base short and J 3 bases short, with 9 bases between. This CDR3 spans 14 amino acids. CDR1 and CDR2 (germline): LGHNT, FRNRAP. The CDR3 DNA reads TGTGCTAGTGGTTTGGGGCTTCTAAAAGAGACCCAGTACTTC. Its translation is CASGLGLLKETQYF.

This clonotype was recorded many times. The chain carries TRBV20-1 and TRBJ1-1; 9 positions agree with TRBD1. J gave up 3 bases and V 5 bases, and 4 bases lay outside the gene matches. This CDR3 is 13 amino acids long. Per germline, CDR1 DFQATT and CDR2 SNEGSKA (reference sequence). The CDR3 loop reads CSAGGQGDTEAFF. The DNA for the CDR3 is TGCAGTGCTGGGGGACAGGGAGACACTGAAGCTTTCTTT.

V is TRBV2 and J is TRBJ2-3; unclear D gene. The CDR3 covers 13 residues. Trimming shortened V by 7 bases and J by 6 bases, and 14 bases separated the two germline ends. Looked up from germline, CDR1 is SNHLY and CDR2 is FYNNEI. CDR3 protein: CASITLTPDTQYF. The CDR3 DNA follows: TGTGCCAGCATCACCCTCACCCCCGATACGCAGTATTTT.

V is TRBV7-2 and J is TRBJ1-1, with D perhaps matching TRBD1 (6 bases). CDR3 length: 14 amino acids. V lost 3 bases, J lost 3 bases, and 11 bases lay in between. Per the germline V gene, CDR1 is SGHTA and CDR2 is FQGNSA. The CDR3 nucleotides read TGTGCCAGCAGCTTGTCAGGGGTGCACACTGAAGCTTTCTTT. Translation gives CASSLSGVHTEAFF.

This clonotype was picked up a small number of times. V and J are TRBV29-1 and TRBJ2-7; 9 bases align to TRBD1. Germline loops: CDR1 SQVTM, CDR2 ANQGSEA. This CDR3 contains 13 residues. V lost 7 bases, J lost 8 bases, and 12 bases stayed unmatched. This chain's CDR3 is CSAVGGQGSKQYF. DNA for the CDR3: TGCAGCGCCGTAGGGGGACAGGGAAGTAAGCAGTACTTC.

The V gene is TRBV7-2, the J gene TRBJ2-7; D is unclear. Germline V gene data show CDR1 as SGHTA and CDR2 as FQGNSA. CDR3 length: 14 amino acids. V lost 5 bases, J lost 3 bases, and 14 bases lay in between. CDR3 bases: TGTGCCAGCAGCCATATGACTGTCGGCTACGAGCAGTACTTC. Its protein product is CASSHMTVGYEQYF.

This clonotype was seen a few times. J is TRBJ1-2 and V is TRBV7-9; D call uncertain. Germline loops: CDR1 SEHNR, CDR2 FQNEAQ (reference sequence). The V end was cut by 5 bases, the J end by 4 bases, with 11 bases between. This CDR3 is built from 13 residues. CDR3 bases: TGTGCCAGCAGCCTAGGCCTCTTCTATGGCTACACCTTC. Translated: CASSLGLFYGYTF.

This clonotype was observed a handful of times. This chain links TRBV19 with TRBJ1-1, with D possibly matching TRBD1 (6 bases). Trimming took 5 bases from V and 8 from J, leaving 12 bases between them. This CDR3 region has 12 residues. The germline CDR1 and CDR2 sequences are LNHDA and SQIVND (reference sequence). The CDR3 is CASSQQGYEAFF. The CDR3 bases are TGTGCCAGTAGTCAGCAGGGGTACGAAGCTTTCTTT.

Only one count was recorded for this clonotype. The chain's CDR3 is CASSSGLKVTDTQYF. Written as DNA, the CDR3 is TGTGCCAGCAGCTCGGGCCTCAAGGTCACAGATACGCAGTATTTT. The V gene is TRBV7-3, the J gene TRBJ2-3; D uncertain. The CDR3 consists of 15 residues. Trimming left V 4 bases short and J 2 bases short, with 13 bases between. Looked up from germline, CDR1 is SGHTA and CDR2 is FQGTGA. Filled out from reference TRBV7-3 and TRBJ2-3, the complete variable domain reads GAGVSQTPSNKVTEKGKYVELRCDPISGHTALYWYRQSLGQGPEFLIYFQGTGAADDSGLPNDRFFAVRPEGSVSTLKIQRTERGDSAVYLCASSSGLKVTDTQYFGPGTRLTVL.

This chain joins TRBV20-1 and TRBJ1-6, with 8 bases fitting TRBD1. CDR1 is DFQATT, CDR2 SNEGSKA, per germline (reference sequence). The CDR3 extends over 13 amino acids. V was pared by 3 bases and J by 10 bases, with 5 bases of the junction left unmatched. DNA of the CDR3: TGCAGTGCTAGCCAGGACAGGGTCTCACCCCTCCACTTT. This codes for CSASQDRVSPLHF.

This clonotype was seen a handful of times. The rearrangement uses TRBV7-6 and TRBJ2-7; unclear D gene. Germline values: CDR1 SGHVS, CDR2 FNYEAQ. Trimming left V 1 base short and J 3 bases short, with 16 bases between. The CDR3 totals 16 residues. CDR3 region: CASSLGPSSARYEQYF. The CDR3 DNA follows: TGTGCCAGCAGCTTAGGCCCCTCGTCAGCTCGCTACGAGCAGTACTTC. The full variable domain, rest sourced from reference TRBV7-6 and TRBJ2-7, is GAGVSQSPRYKVTKRGQDVALRCDPISGHVSLYWYRQALGQGPEFLTYFNYEAQQDKSGLPNDRFSAERPEGSISTLTIQRTEQRDSAMYRCASSLGPSSARYEQYFGPGTRLTVT.